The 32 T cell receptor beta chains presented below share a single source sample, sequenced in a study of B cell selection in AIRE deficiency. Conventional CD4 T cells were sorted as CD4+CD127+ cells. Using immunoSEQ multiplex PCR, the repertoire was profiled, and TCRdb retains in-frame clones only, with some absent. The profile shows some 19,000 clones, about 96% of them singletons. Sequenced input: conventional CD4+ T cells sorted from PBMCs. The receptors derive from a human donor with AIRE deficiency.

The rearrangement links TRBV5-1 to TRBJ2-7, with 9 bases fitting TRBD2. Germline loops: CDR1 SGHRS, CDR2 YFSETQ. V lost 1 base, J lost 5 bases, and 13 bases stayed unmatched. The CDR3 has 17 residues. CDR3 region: CASSLRRGLARTDEQYF. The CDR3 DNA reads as TGCGCCAGCAGCTTGCGCAGAGGACTAGCGCGTACGGACGAGCAGTACTTC.

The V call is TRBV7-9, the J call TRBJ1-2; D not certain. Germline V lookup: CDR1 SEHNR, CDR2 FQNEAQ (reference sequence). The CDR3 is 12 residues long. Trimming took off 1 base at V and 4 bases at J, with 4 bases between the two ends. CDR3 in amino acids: CASSLGGYGYTF. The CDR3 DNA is TGTGCCAGCAGCTTAGGGGGCTATGGCTACACCTTC.

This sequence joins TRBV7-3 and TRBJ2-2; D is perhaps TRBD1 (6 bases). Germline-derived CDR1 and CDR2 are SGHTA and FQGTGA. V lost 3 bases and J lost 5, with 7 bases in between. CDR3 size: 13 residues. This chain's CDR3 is CASSFQGTGELFF. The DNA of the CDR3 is TGTGCCAGCAGCTTCCAGGGGACCGGGGAGCTGTTTTTT. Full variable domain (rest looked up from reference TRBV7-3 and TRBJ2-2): GAGVSQTPSNKVTEKGKYVELRCDPISGHTALYWYRQSLGQGPEFLIYFQGTGAADDSGLPNDRFFAVRPEGSVSTLKIQRTERGDSAVYLCASSFQGTGELFFGEGSRLTVL.

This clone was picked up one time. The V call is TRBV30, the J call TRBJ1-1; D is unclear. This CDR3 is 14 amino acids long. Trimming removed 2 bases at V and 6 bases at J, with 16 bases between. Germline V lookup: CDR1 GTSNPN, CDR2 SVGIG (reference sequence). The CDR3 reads CAWSTLSFDAEAFF. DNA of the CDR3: TGTGCCTGGAGTACACTCAGTTTCGACGCTGAAGCTTTCTTT.

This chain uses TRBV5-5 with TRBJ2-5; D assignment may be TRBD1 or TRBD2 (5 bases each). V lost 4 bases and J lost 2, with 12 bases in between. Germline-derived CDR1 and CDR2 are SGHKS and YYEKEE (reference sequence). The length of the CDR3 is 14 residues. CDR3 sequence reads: CASSQEGPQETQYF. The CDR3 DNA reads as TGTGCCAGCAGCCAAGAGGGGCCTCAAGAGACCCAGTACTTC.

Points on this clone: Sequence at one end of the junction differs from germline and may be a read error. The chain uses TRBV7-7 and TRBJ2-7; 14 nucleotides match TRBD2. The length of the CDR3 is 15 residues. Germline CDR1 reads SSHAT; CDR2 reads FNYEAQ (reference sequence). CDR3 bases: TGTGCTAGCAGTAGGGGGACTAGCGGGAGCTACGAGCAGTACTTC. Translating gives CASSRGTSGSYEQYF.

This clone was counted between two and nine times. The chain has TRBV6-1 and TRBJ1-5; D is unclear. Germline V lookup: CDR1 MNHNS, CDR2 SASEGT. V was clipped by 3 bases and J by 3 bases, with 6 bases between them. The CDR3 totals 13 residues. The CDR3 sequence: CASSDHFNQPQHF. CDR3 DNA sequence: TGTGCCAGCAGTGACCATTTCAATCAGCCCCAGCATTTT.

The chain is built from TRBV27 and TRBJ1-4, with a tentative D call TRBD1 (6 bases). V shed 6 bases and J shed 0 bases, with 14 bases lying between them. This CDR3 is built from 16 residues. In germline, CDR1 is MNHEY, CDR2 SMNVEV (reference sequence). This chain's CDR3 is CASRSRGYATNEKLFF. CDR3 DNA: TGTGCCAGCAGAAGCAGGGGCTATGCAACTAATGAAAAACTGTTTTTT.

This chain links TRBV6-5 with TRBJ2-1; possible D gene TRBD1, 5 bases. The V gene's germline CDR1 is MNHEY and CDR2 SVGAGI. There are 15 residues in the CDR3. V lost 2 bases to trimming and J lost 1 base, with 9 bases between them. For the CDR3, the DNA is TGTGCCAGCAGTTACCAGGGTTTGTCCTACAATGAGCAGTTCTTC. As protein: CASSYQGLSYNEQFF.

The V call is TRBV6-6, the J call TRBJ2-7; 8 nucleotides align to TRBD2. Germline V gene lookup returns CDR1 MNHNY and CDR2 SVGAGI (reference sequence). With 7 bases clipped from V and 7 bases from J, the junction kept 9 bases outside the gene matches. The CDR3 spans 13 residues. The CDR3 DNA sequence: TGTGCCAGCACCTACGCCGGCGGGGGGGAGCAGTACTTC. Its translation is CASTYAGGGEQYF.

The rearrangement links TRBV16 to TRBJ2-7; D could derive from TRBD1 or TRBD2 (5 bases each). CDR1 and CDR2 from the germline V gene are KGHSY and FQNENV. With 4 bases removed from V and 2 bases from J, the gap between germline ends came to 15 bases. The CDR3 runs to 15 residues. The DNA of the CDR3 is TGTGCCAGCAGCCGCCTACACGGGACCCCCTACGAGCAGTACTTC. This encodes CASSRLHGTPYEQYF.

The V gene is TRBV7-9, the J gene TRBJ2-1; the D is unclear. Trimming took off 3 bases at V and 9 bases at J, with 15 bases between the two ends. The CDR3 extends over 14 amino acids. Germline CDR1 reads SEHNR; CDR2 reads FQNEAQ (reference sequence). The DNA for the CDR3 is TGTGCCAGCAGCTTCCGTCTTAACGATATTGAGCAGTTCTTC. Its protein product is CASSFRLNDIEQFF.

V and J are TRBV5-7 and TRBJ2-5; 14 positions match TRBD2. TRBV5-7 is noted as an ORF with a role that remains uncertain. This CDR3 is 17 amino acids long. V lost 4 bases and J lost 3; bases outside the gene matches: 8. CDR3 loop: CASSPGTSGGNKETQYF. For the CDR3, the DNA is TGTGCCAGCAGCCCGGGGACTAGCGGGGGCAACAAAGAGACCCAGTACTTC.

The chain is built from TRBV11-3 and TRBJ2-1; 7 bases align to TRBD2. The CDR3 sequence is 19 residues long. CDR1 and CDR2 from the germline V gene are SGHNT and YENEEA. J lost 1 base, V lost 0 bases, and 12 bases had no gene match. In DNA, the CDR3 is TGTGCCAGCAGCTTAGATTTGTGGGAGGGCCTGTTATCCTACAATGAGCAGTTCTTC. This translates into CASSLDLWEGLLSYNEQFF. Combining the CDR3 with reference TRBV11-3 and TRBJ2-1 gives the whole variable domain EAGVVQSPRYKIIEKKQPVAFWCNPISGHNTLYWYLQNLGQGPELLIRYENEEAVDDSQLPKDRFSAERLKGVDSTLKIQPAELGDSAVYLCASSLDLWEGLLSYNEQFFGPGTRLTVL.

CDR3 loop: CASSTHRGPTGELFF. In DNA form, the CDR3 reads TGTGCCAGCAGCACCCACAGGGGGCCTACCGGGGAGCTGTTTTTT. The rearrangement uses TRBV9 and TRBJ2-2; 9 bases are a match to TRBD1. Per germline, CDR1 SGDLS and CDR2 YYNGEE. CDR3 size: 15 residues. Trimming removed 4 bases from V and 5 bases from J; junction bases left unmatched: 6.

The chain's CDR3 is CASSLQQGWADTQYF. The CDR3 nucleotides read TGTGCCAGCAGCTTGCAACAGGGGTGGGCAGATACGCAGTATTTT. The chain recombines TRBV5-5 with TRBJ2-3; 7 bases match TRBD1. This CDR3 is built from 15 residues. J was trimmed by 4 bases and V by 1 base; bases with no gene match: 6. Germline CDR1 reads SGHKS; CDR2 reads YYEKEE (reference sequence).

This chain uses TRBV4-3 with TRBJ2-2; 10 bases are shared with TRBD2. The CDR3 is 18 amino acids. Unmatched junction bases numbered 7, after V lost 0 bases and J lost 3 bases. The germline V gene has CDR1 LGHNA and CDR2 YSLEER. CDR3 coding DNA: TGCGCCAGCAGCCAAGAAGCCCCCCTAGCGGGAGACACCGGGGAGCTGTTTTTT. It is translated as CASSQEAPLAGDTGELFF.

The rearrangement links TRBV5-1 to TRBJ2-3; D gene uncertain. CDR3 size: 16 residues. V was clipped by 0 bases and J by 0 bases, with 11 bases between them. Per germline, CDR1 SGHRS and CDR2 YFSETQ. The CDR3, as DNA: TGCGCCAGCAGCTTGGCTTTTGGATTTAGCACAGATACGCAGTATTTT. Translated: CASSLAFGFSTDTQYF.

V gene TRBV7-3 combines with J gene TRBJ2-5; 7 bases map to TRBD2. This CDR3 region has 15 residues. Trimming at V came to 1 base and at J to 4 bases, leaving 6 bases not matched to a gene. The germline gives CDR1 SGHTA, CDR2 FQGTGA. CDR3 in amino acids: CASSLRGGKGETQYF. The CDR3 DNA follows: TGTGCCAGCAGCTTAAGGGGAGGGAAAGGAGAGACCCAGTACTTC.

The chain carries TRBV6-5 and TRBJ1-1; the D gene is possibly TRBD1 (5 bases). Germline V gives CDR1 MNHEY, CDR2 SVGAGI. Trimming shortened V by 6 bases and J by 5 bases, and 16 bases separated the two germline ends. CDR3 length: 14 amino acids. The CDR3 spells CASSPWGGWTEAFF. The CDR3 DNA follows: TGTGCCAGCAGCCCATGGGGGGGTTGGACTGAAGCTTTCTTT.

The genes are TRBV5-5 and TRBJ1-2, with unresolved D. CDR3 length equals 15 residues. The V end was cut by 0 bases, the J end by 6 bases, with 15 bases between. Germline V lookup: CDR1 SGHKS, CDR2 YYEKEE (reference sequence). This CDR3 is CASSLEFGKPNGYTF. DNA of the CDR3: TGTGCCAGCAGCTTGGAATTCGGGAAACCCAATGGCTACACCTTC.

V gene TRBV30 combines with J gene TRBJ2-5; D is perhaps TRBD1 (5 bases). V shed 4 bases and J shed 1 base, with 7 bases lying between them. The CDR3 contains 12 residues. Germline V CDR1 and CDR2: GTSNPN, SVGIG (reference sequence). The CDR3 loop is CAWTGSQETQYF. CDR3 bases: TGTGCCTGGACAGGGTCCCAAGAGACCCAGTACTTC.

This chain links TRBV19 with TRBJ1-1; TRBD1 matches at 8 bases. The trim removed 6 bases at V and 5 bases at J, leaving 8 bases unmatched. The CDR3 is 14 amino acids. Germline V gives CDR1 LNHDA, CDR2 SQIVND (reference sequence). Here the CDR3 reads CASSAGGASTEAFF. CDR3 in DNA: TGTGCCAGTAGCGCAGGGGGCGCGAGTACTGAAGCTTTCTTT.

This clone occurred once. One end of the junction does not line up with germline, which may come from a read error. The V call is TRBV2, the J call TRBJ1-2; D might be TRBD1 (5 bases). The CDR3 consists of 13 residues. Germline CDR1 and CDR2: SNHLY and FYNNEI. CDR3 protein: CASSGPKSGRGNF. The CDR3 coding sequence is TGTGCCAGCAGTGGGCCCAAAAGCGGGAGGGGAAACTTC.

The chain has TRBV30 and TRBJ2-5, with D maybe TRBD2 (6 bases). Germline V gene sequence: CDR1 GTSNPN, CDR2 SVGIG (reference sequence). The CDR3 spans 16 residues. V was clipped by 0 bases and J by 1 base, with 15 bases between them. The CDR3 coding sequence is TGTGCCTGGAGTGTATTAGGAGGGACGTCCCAAGAGACCCAGTACTTC. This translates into CAWSVLGGTSQETQYF. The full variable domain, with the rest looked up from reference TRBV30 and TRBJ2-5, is SQTIHQWPATLVQPVGSPLSLECTVEGTSNPNLYWYRQAAGRGLQLLFYSVGIGQISSEVPQNLSASRPQDRQFILSSKKLLLSDSGFYLCAWSVLGGTSQETQYFGPGTRLLVL.

The CDR3 reads CASSPGAGGEQYF. CDR3 sequence (DNA): TGTGCCAGCTCACCCGGGGCCGGGGGAGAGCAGTACTTC. The chain links TRBV18 to TRBJ2-7; D perhaps matches TRBD2 (6 bases). The CDR3 extends over 13 amino acids. Trimming shortened V by 3 bases and J by 7 bases, and 13 bases separated the two germline ends. Per germline, CDR1 KGHSH and CDR2 LQKENI.

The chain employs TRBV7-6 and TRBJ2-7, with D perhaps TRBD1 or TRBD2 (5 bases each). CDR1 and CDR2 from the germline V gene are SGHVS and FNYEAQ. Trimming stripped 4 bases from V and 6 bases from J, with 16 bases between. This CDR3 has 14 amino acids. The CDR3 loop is CASSYRDRGGEQYF. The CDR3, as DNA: TGTGCCAGCAGCTATAGGGACCGCGGAGGCGAGCAGTACTTC.

CDR3 protein: CASSDVRASGRNNEQFF. The DNA of the CDR3 is TGTGCCAGCAGTGACGTGCGGGCTAGCGGGAGAAACAATGAGCAGTTCTTC. The V and J genes are TRBV6-1 and TRBJ2-1; 10 nucleotides agree with TRBD2. CDR3 length: 17 amino acids. The V gene end was trimmed by 3 bases and the J gene end by 5 bases; junction bases not matched to a gene: 10. Germline CDR1 reads MNHNS; CDR2 reads SASEGT.

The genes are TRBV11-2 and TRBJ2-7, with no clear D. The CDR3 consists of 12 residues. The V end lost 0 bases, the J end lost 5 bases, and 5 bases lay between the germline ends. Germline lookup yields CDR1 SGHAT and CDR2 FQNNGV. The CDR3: CASSLDRDEQYF. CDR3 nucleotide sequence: TGTGCCAGCAGCTTAGATCGGGACGAGCAGTACTTC.

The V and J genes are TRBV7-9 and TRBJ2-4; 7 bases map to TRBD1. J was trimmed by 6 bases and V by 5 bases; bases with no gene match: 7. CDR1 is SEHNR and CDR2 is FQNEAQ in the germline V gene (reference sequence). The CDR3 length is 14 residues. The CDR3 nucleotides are TGTGCCAGCAGCCTTGGGACAGATGGAAACATTCAGTACTTC. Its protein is CASSLGTDGNIQYF.

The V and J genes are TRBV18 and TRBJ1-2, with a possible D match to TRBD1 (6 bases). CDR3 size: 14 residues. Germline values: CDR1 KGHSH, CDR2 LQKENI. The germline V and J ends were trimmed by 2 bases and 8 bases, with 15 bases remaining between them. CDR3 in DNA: TGTGCCAGCTCACCAACGAGGGGGGTGGAAGGCTACACCTTC. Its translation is CASSPTRGVEGYTF.

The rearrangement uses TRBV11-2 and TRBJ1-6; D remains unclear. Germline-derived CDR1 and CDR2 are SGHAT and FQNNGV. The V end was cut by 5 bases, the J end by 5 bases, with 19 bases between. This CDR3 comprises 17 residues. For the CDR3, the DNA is TGTGCCAGCAGCCGGCGTGTGGGGTTGATAGATAATTCACCCCTCCACTTT. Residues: CASSRRVGLIDNSPLHF.